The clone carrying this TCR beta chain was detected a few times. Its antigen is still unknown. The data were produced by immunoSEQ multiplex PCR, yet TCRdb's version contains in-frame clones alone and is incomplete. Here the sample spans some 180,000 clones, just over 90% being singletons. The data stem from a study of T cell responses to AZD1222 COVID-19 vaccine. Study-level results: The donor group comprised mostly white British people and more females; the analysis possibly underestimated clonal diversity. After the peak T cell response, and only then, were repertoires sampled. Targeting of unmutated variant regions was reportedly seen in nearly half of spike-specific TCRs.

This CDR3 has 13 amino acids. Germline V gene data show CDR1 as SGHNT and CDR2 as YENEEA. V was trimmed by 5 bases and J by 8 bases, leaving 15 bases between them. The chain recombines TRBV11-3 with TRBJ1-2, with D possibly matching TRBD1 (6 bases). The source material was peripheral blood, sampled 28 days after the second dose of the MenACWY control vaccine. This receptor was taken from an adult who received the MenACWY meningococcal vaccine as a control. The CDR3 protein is CASSPDSLDGYTF. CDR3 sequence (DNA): TGTGCCAGCAGCCCGGACAGTTTAGACGGCTACACCTTC.